This TCR beta chain was captured by sequencing in a study of blood T cell repertoires in COVID-19. Study details: COVID-19 samples collected from the United States, Italy and Spain covered acute and convalescent phases. Sources were T cells, B-cell-depleted T cells, or PBMCs; the material itself was cDNA or gDNA.

V shed 6 bases, J shed 6 bases, and the junction held 9 bases outside the gene matches. The length of the CDR3 is 15 residues. CDR1 is SNHLY, CDR2 FYNNEI, per germline. Generated by immunoSEQ multiplex PCR, the TCRdb table keeps only in-frame clones and is missing some. The top ten hold 14% to 15% of the sample, which has approximately 210,000 clones, approximately 84% seen once. The V gene is TRBV2, the J gene TRBJ2-1, with 9 bases matching TRBD2. The sequenced sample was PBMCs or T cells enriched from blood (not recorded which). The TCR originated in a man aged 35 to 55 who had recovered from COVID-19. The CDR3 loop reads CASRRNELAGNEQFF. The CDR3 region has the DNA TGTGCCAGCAGACGAAATGAACTAGCGGGCAATGAGCAGTTCTTC. Looking up the rest from reference TRBV2 and TRBJ2-1 gives the full variable domain: EPEVTQTPSHQVTQMGQEVILRCVPISNHLYFYWYRQILGQKVEFLVSFYNNEISEKSEIFDDQFSVERPDGSNFTLKIRSTKLEDSAMYFCASRRNELAGNEQFFGPGTRLTVL.